A single T cell receptor (beta chain) is shown here with its context. This table comes from immunoSEQ multiplex PCR, and its TCRdb copy is limited to in-frame clones, with some not included. The table has 30,000 or so clones, almost 90% seen once; the top ten hold approximately 9%. The CDR3 runs to 13 residues. Germline V gene lookup returns CDR1 SGHAT and CDR2 FQDESV (reference sequence). V shed 5 bases and J shed 6 bases, with 12 bases lying between them. This specimen comes from a study of preoperative IRX-2 immunotherapy in early breast cancer. Noted treatment: preoperative locoregional IRX-2 cytokine immunotherapy. Samples came from a phase Ib trial of preoperative locoregional IRX-2 cytokine immunotherapy.

J is TRBJ2-3 and V is TRBV11-1; D remains ambiguous. Sampling was performed from a patient treated with IRX-2 immunotherapy. This TCR was sampled from a human donor with breast cancer. CDR3 region: CASSVRGPDTQYF. The CDR3 DNA reads TGTGCCAGCAGCGTCCGCGGCCCGGATACGCAGTATTTT.